This T cell receptor beta chain was obtained from a study of shared clonotypes between healthy human individuals. On the study more broadly: The plates for each donor numbered three CD4 naive, three CD4 memory, two CD8 naive and one CD8 memory. General study points: Sequencing of the sorted subsets was shown by rarefaction to be incomplete despite large depth.

The naive CD8 fraction comprised CD45RO-negative cells positively selected for CCR7 and excluded terminally differentiated effector memory CD45RA+ cells. A note on this clone: Its antigen is unknown.

This CDR3 region has 13 residues. In germline, CDR1 is LNHDA, CDR2 SQIVND (reference sequence). V dropped 6 bases and J dropped 3 bases, with 9 bases sitting between them. The assay was immunoSEQ multiplex PCR, and TCRdb's table has in-frame clones only and misses some. The sample records around 1.9 million clones, about 93% being singletons. The sequence derives from a man younger than 35 in good health. Some clones in this sample may be carry-over from other donors' samples. Sequenced input: naive CD8+ T cells from PBMCs. This chain connects TRBV19 to TRBJ2-1; perhaps TRBD1 as D (6 bases). CDR3 region: CASSDRIYNEQFF. DNA for the CDR3: TGTGCCAGTAGCGACAGGATCTACAATGAGCAGTTCTTC.